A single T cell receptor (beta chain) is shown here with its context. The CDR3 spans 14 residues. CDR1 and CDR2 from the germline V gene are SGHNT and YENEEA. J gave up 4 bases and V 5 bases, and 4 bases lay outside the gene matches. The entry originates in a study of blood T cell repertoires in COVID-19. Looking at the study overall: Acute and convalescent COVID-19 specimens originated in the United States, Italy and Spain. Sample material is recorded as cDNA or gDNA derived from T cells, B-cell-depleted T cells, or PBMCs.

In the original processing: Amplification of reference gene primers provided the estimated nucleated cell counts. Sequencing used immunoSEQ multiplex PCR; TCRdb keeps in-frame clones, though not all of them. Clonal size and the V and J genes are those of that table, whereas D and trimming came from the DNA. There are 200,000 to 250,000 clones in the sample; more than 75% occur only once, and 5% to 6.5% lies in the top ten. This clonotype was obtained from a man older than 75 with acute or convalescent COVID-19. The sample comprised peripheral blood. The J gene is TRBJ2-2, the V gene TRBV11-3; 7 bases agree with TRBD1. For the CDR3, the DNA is TGTGCCAGCAGCAAGGGACAGAGCACCGGGGAGCTGTTTTTT. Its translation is CASSKGQSTGELFF.